A selection of T cell receptor beta chains follows, all from one sample in a study of cytomegalovirus exposure and HLA in healthy donors. Assay: immunoSEQ multiplex PCR; the TCRdb copy retains only in-frame clones and omits some. The data contain about 330,000 clones, around 90% of them singletons. The sample consisted of PBMCs. The source of these receptors is a woman aged 25 to 39 in good health and CMV-seropositive. Each CDR3 is given with its conserved first and last residue. Each record gives: J gene, D gene, V gene, CDR3 protein, CDR3 DNA. A D gene is named only where the DNA matches it firmly.

TRBJ1-5	TRBD1	TRBV7-2	CASSLSRDRGQGNQPQHF	TGTGCCAGCAGCCTATCCCGGGACAGGGGTCAGGGCAATCAGCCCCAGCATTTT
TRBJ1-5	-	TRBV6-5	CASSLQASTQPQHF	TGTGCCAGCAGTTTGCAGGCCTCAACTCAGCCCCAGCATTTT
TRBJ1-1	-	TRBV5-6	CASSLVSNTEAFF	TGTGCCAGCAGCTTGGTGTCGAACACTGAAGCTTTCTTT
TRBJ2-7	-	TRBV27	CASSLSSPYEQYF	TGTGCCAGCAGTTTATCGAGCCCATACGAGCAGTACTTC
TRBJ1-1	-	TRBV30	CAWRGTRNTEAFF	TGTGCCTGGAGGGGGACACGGAACACTGAAGCTTTCTTT
TRBJ1-2	TRBD1	TRBV2	CASSDGRGRGGYTF	TGTGCCAGCAGTGACGGCAGGGGGCGAGGTGGCTACACCTTC
TRBJ2-2	-	TRBV27	CASSWGSGELFF	TGTGCCAGCAGTTGGGGTTCCGGGGAGCTGTTTTTT
TRBJ1-2	TRBD1	TRBV19	CASSIRDRSYGYTF	TGTGCCAGTAGTATAAGGGACAGGAGCTATGGCTACACCTTC
TRBJ2-7	-	TRBV6-5	CASSYGGAGNYEQYF	TGTGCCAGCAGTTATGGGGGTGCAGGGAACTACGAGCAGTACTTC
TRBJ1-3	-	TRBV11-1	CAVTSGSSGNTIYF	TGTGCGGTAACCTCAGGGAGTTCTGGAAACACCATATATTTT
TRBJ1-5	-	TRBV30	CAWSAGRDQPQHF	TGTGCCTGGAGTGCGGGCAGGGATCAGCCCCAGCATTTT
TRBJ1-1	TRBD1	TRBV15	CATSRDRSFAGTGQQNTEAFF	TGTGCCACCAGCAGAGATCGGAGCTTTGCGGGGACAGGCCAGCAGAACACTGAAGCTTTCTTT
TRBJ2-7	-	TRBV4-3	CASSQAHAGYYEQYF	TGCGCCAGCAGCCAGGCACACGCGGGGTATTACGAGCAGTACTTC
TRBJ2-1	-	TRBV7-2	CASSATGWGRNEQFF	TGTGCCAGCAGCGCAACAGGCTGGGGAAGAAATGAGCAGTTCTTC
TRBJ2-1	-	TRBV30	CAWTPRNDNEQFF	TGTGCCTGGACTCCGCGTAACGACAATGAGCAGTTCTTC